This T cell receptor beta chain comes out of a study of metastatic and nonmetastatic thyroid tumors. On the study more broadly: Across peripheral blood and tumor or nodule tissue samples taken from malignant and benign thyroid patients, the repertoires were compared with one another. Overall study findings and caveats: In both blood and tumor samples, TCR beta diversity was reported significantly higher for malignant than benign nodules.

Every patient underwent thyroid surgery untreated. From germline, CDR1 is MNHNS and CDR2 SASEGT. Germline trimming cut 2 bases from V and 7 bases from J; bases unmatched to any gene: 9. This CDR3 comprises 15 residues. As processed by the authors: The distant-metastasis classifier for papillary thyroid cancer was built from CDR3 differences across clinicopathological groups. TCRdb called clones again from the PCR reads with MiXCR. For this entry, the V and J calls and clone size follow TCRdb and not the study's own pipeline. The table records over 9,000 clones, 27% of them present only once. This clone has only a few counts. Its antigen is still unknown.

Sequenced material: adjacent normal tissue. The TCR comes from a male donor with papillary thyroid cancer or a benign thyroid nodule (not recorded which). Some clones in this sample may be carry-over from other donors' samples. V gene TRBV6-1 combines with J gene TRBJ2-7; the match to TRBD2 covers 9 bases. The CDR3, as DNA: TGTGCCAGCAGTGAAAACGTAGCGGGAGTCATTGAGCAGTACTTC. It encodes CASSENVAGVIEQYF.